Presented here are 18 T cell receptor beta chains from one specimen sequenced in a study of sequential checkpoint blockade in melanoma. Sequencing used immunoSEQ multiplex PCR; TCRdb keeps in-frame clones, though not all of them. The repertoire holds around 40,000 clones, with 86% as singletons. The treatment: randomized to nivolumab then ipilimumab (arm A) or the reverse (arm B). Here the sequenced sample was CD8+ T cells sorted from blood (inferred from file names), taken from a patient given nivolumab and ipilimumab in sequence. These receptors were collected from a human donor with melanoma.

The CDR3, as DNA: TGTGCCAGCAGTGGGTTGGACAGCCGCTACGAGCAGTACTTC. This translates into CASSGLDSRYEQYF. The J gene is TRBJ2-7, the V gene TRBV27, with D maybe TRBD1 (6 bases). In germline, CDR1 is MNHEY, CDR2 SMNVEV (reference sequence). With 5 bases removed from V and 3 bases from J, the gap between germline ends came to 14 bases. The CDR3 length is 14 residues.

The rearrangement uses TRBV2 and TRBJ1-4, with 8 bases aligning to TRBD1. There are 14 residues in the CDR3. CDR1 is SNHLY, CDR2 FYNNEI, per germline. The junction had 5 bases not matched to a gene; V was cut back by 4 bases and J by 7 bases. Here the CDR3 DNA reads TGTGCCAGCAGTGGCGACAGGGGTGGTGAAAAACTGTTTTTT. Residues: CASSGDRGGEKLFF.

This clone is a singleton in its sample. The gene calls are TRBV7-6 and TRBJ2-7, with 7 bases matching TRBD1. The V gene end was trimmed by 5 bases and the J gene end by 2 bases; junction bases not matched to a gene: 18. Germline-derived CDR1 and CDR2 are SGHVS and FNYEAQ. The CDR3 has 18 residues. The CDR3: CASSALPRVDRRAYEQYF. DNA for the CDR3: TGTGCCAGCAGCGCCCTTCCCCGGGTGGACAGGCGAGCCTACGAGCAGTACTTC.

The chain uses TRBV2 and TRBJ1-5, with 11 bases aligning to TRBD1. Germline values: CDR1 SNHLY, CDR2 FYNNEI. The J segment lost 11 bases and the V segment lost 5 bases, leaving 8 bases of the junction unmatched. This CDR3 has 14 residues. DNA for the CDR3: TGTGCCAGCAGTAGTGGGACAGGGGGGTTAACCCAGCATTTT. Translation: CASSSGTGGLTQHF.

The CDR3 sequence is CATSARTGTGNTIYF. In DNA form, the CDR3 reads TGTGCCACCAGCGCCCGGACAGGGACTGGAAACACCATATATTTT. The chain carries TRBV15 and TRBJ1-3; 8 bases are shared with TRBD1. V trimming: 5 bases; J trimming: 2 bases; junction bases outside the gene matches: 5. Germline V gene lookup returns CDR1 LNHNV and CDR2 YYDKDF (reference sequence). This CDR3 has 15 residues.

This chain connects TRBV6-5 to TRBJ2-5; 7 nucleotides line up with TRBD1. Losses at the gene ends were 5 bases for V and 1 base for J; bases not matched to a gene: 4. The V gene's germline CDR1 is MNHEY and CDR2 SVGAGI. This CDR3 spans 14 amino acids. The CDR3: CASSLYRGQETQYF. The CDR3 nucleotides read TGTGCCAGCAGTCTATACAGGGGCCAAGAGACCCAGTACTTC.

The gene calls are TRBV5-8 and TRBJ2-7; TRBD2 aligns across 15 bases. Per germline, CDR1 SGHTS and CDR2 YDEGEE. V dropped 0 bases and J dropped 0; count of bases not matched to a gene: 1. This CDR3 has 17 amino acids. The CDR3 loop reads CASSLVGLAGGSYEQYV. CDR3 bases: TGTGCCAGCAGCTTGGTGGGACTAGCGGGAGGCTCCTACGAGCAGTACGTC.

V gene TRBV6-5 combines with J gene TRBJ1-2; TRBD1 agrees at 10 bases. Trimming took 2 bases from V and 5 from J; bases not matched to a gene: 2. CDR3 size: 14 residues. In germline, CDR1 is MNHEY, CDR2 SVGAGI. This chain's CDR3 is CASSYTGQGYGYTF. The CDR3 nucleotides read TGTGCCAGCAGTTACACGGGACAGGGGTATGGCTACACCTTC.

This chain uses TRBV28 with TRBJ1-2, with TRBD1 as a possible D gene (6 bases). The ends were cut back, 5 bases at V and 8 bases at J, with 12 bases in the middle. The CDR3 length is 12 residues. Germline V gives CDR1 MDHEN, CDR2 SYDVKM. As DNA, the CDR3 is TGTGCCAGCAGTCTGACAGGCGGGGGCTACACCTTC. Amino acids: CASSLTGGGYTF.

In its sample, this clone was seen once. J is TRBJ2-1 and V is TRBV19, with TRBD2 matching 13 bases. CDR1 and CDR2 (germline): LNHDA, SQIVND (reference sequence). Trimming removed 5 bases from V and 0 bases from J; junction bases left unmatched: 1. The CDR3 is 16 amino acids. The CDR3 here is CASSWTSGGSYNEQFF. In DNA, the CDR3 is TGTGCCAGTAGTTGGACTAGCGGGGGCTCCTACAATGAGCAGTTCTTC.

V is TRBV27 and J is TRBJ2-7; 7 bases agree with TRBD1. V dropped 7 bases and J dropped 3; count of bases not matched to a gene: 9. The CDR3 runs to 14 residues. Germline V gives CDR1 MNHEY, CDR2 SMNVEV (reference sequence). The CDR3 protein is CASTLTGLLYEQYV. The DNA for the CDR3 is TGTGCCAGCACCCTGACAGGGCTCCTCTACGAGCAGTACGTC.

This clone was counted between two and nine times. The chain carries TRBV6-1 and TRBJ2-3; D might be TRBD2 (5 bases). Germline V lookup: CDR1 MNHNS, CDR2 SASEGT. The V end was cut by 2 bases, the J end by 5 bases, with 17 bases between. This CDR3 spans 16 amino acids. CDR3 protein: CASSEIVVRAEDTQYF. Here the CDR3 DNA reads TGTGCCAGCAGTGAAATTGTTGTAAGAGCGGAAGATACGCAGTATTTT.

The chain couples TRBV28 to TRBJ2-1; D gene unclear. The V end was cut by 6 bases, the J end by 3 bases, with 12 bases between. Per the germline V gene, CDR1 is MDHEN and CDR2 is SYDVKM. The CDR3 covers 14 residues. CDR3 residues: CASSFRANYNEQFF. CDR3 bases: TGTGCCAGCAGCTTTCGAGCCAACTACAATGAGCAGTTCTTC.

The V and J genes are TRBV7-9 and TRBJ2-3; no clear D. CDR3 length: 12 amino acids. The germline CDR1 and CDR2 sequences are SEHNR and FQNEAQ (reference sequence). Trimming removed 1 base at V and 7 bases at J, with 6 bases between. As DNA, the CDR3 is TGTGCCAGCAGCTTAGACCTAAATACGCAGTATTTT. Encoded protein: CASSLDLNTQYF. Full variable domain (outside the CDR3, taken from reference TRBV7-9 and TRBJ2-3): DTGVSQNPRHKITKRGQNVTFRCDPISEHNRLYWYRQTLGQGPEFLTYFQNEAQLEKSRLLSDRFSAERPKGSFSTLEIQRTEQGDSAMYLCASSLDLNTQYFGPGTRLTVL.

The chain uses TRBV7-2 and TRBJ2-1, with D maybe TRBD2 (6 bases). Germline V gives CDR1 SGHTA, CDR2 FQGNSA. V was pared by 2 bases and J by 0 bases, with 14 bases between. The CDR3 runs to 17 residues. The CDR3 DNA is TGTGCCAGCAGCTTACTTAGCGGATCGAGCTCCTACAATGAGCAGTTCTTC. Translation: CASSLLSGSSSYNEQFF. The full variable domain, completed using reference TRBV7-2 and TRBJ2-1, is GAGVSQSPSNKVTEKGKDVELRCDPISGHTALYWYRQSLGQGLEFLIYFQGNSAPDKSGLPSDRFSAERTGGSVSTLTIQRTQQEDSAVYLCASSLLSGSSSYNEQFFGPGTRLTVL.

The chain combines TRBV2 with TRBJ1-5; a possible D gene is TRBD1 (5 bases). There are 15 residues in the CDR3. CDR1 SNHLY and CDR2 FYNNEI come from the germline V gene. Trimming left V 6 bases short and J 0 bases short, with 12 bases between. CDR3: CASSETVYSNQPQHF. In DNA, the CDR3 is TGTGCCAGCAGCGAGACAGTTTATAGCAATCAGCCCCAGCATTTT.

There are a few counts of this clone. The chain carries TRBV16 and TRBJ1-5; D unresolved. The CDR3 extends over 15 amino acids. CDR1 and CDR2 (germline): KGHSY, FQNENV. V was shortened by 4 bases and J by 1 base, with 11 bases between the two germline ends. The CDR3 is CASSLSGFSNQPQHF. DNA of the CDR3: TGTGCCAGCAGCCTCTCCGGGTTCAGCAATCAGCCCCAGCATTTT. The variable domain in full, with the rest retrieved from reference TRBV16 and TRBJ1-5, is GEEVAQTPKHLVRGEGQKAKLYCAPIKGHSYVFWYQQVLKNEFKFLISFQNENVFDETGMPKERFSAKCLPNSPCSLEIQATKLEDSAVYFCASSLSGFSNQPQHFGDGTRLSIL.

This sequence joins TRBV7-9 and TRBJ2-3; D is possibly TRBD1 (5 bases). This CDR3 spans 15 amino acids. In germline, CDR1 is SEHNR, CDR2 FQNEAQ (reference sequence). Trimming removed 2 bases at V and 0 bases at J, with 9 bases between. The DNA for the CDR3 is TGTGCCAGCAGCTTATTGGACATTAGCACAGATACGCAGTATTTT. Residues: CASSLLDISTDTQYF.